This T cell receptor (beta chain) was sequenced for a study of blood T cells in healthy people across ages. Whole-study context: The capture of about one barcoded beta molecule per two T cells was achieved by template switching. Study-wide points: Naive CD4+ cell counts and diversity both ran higher in long-lived than in aged donors. Naive T cell percentage and TCR beta diversity correlated strongly. From one million sequenced T cells, diversity estimates were lower bounds.

As concerns this clonotype: No antigen is known for it. A junction end diverges from the germline sequence, so it may reflect a read error.

The authors ran a second PCR of roughly 6 to 12 cycles using a sample-barcoded 5' primer and a J-beta primer mix. One entry per CDR3 protein, called by TCRdb with MiXCR from the 5' RACE reads. This sample carries approximately 2,000,000 distinct CDR3 sequences, roughly two fifths of them seen once, and the ten largest clones take 23%. The CDR3 loop spans 15 amino acids. The chain has TRBV12-3 or TRBV12-4 and TRBJ1-6, with D maybe TRBD1 (5 bases). This clonotype originated in a human donor in good health. The sequencing sample was made of blood. CDR3 nucleotides: TGTGCCAGCAGTTTGGGACCGGATTATAGTTCACCCCTCCACTTT. It is translated as CASSLGPDYSSPLHF.